Listed below are T cell receptor beta chains from one sample, sequenced in a study of human T cells and chemical hapten exposure. TCRdb processed the RACE reads anew with MiXCR; each CDR3 protein has one entry. Found here are more than 70,000 distinct CDR3 sequences, 7.5% to 9.5% of them singletons; the top ten hold just over 2.5%. This material consisted of whole blood, taken in connection with sensitization to the hapten diphenylcyclopropenone (DPC). These TCRs come from a man aged 35 to 55 with alopecia areata. Some clones in this sample may be carry-over from other donors' samples. CDR3s include the opening cysteine and the closing phenylalanine or tryptophan. Clone size is stated in some rows and not others, as once, few, many or a class when expanded.

>TRBV6-2/TRBV6-3|.|TRBJ2-1
CATRNELAGYTDNEQFF
>TRBV10-2|.|TRBJ1-2
CASSEPIWDRVGGYTF
>TRBV6-2/TRBV6-3|.|TRBJ2-1
CASSSPAGVSYNEQFF
>TRBV7-9|few|TRBJ2-1
CASKAAHPDILTLYNEQFF
>TRBV20-1|many|TRBJ2-3
CSARGLAGPDTQYF
>TRBV6-5|few|TRBJ2-1
CASRDLAGMDNNEQFF
>TRBV29-1|.|TRBJ2-7
CSVSGQFEEQYF
>TRBV6-5|few|TRBJ2-3
CASSYSDRGYTDTQYF
>TRBV6-4|many|TRBJ1-1
CASSDTGFTEAFF
>TRBV24-1|many|TRBJ1-5
CATSDRNVGGQPQHF
>TRBV20-1|few|TRBJ2-1
CSANRAGGAYNEQFF
>TRBV7-6|many|TRBJ1-3
CASSLLGLTAGSGNTIYF
>TRBV12-3/TRBV12-4|many|TRBJ1-3
CASSLGGTGNTIYF
>TRBV5-1|many|TRBJ2-3
CASSPPGTDTQYF
>TRBV29-1|.|TRBJ2-5
CSVDTHPGKPQETQYF
>TRBV7-9|.|TRBJ2-7
CASSYSLGEQYF
>TRBV14|few|TRBJ2-5
CASSLGSAPLQETQYF
>TRBV19|many|TRBJ1-5
CASIPRDRDNQPQHF
>TRBV20-1|.|TRBJ2-2
CSASRLANTGELFF
>TRBV24-1|few|TRBJ2-3
CATSEPGTDIMDTQYF
>TRBV7-2|.|TRBJ2-7
CASSLHAGSYEQYF
>TRBV14|few|TRBJ2-3
CASSQDHSILFTDTQYF
>TRBV10-3|.|TRBJ2-5
CAISESNPATVEETQYF
>TRBV4-1|many|TRBJ1-6
CASRAGQGLDSPLHF
>TRBV28|.|TRBJ2-3
CASSPLPDTDTQYF
>TRBV21-1|.|TRBJ2-3
CASRALTRLDRGGRDKSTDTQYF
>TRBV28|.|TRBJ2-3
CASSLGWINTDTQYF
>TRBV4-2|.|TRBJ1-2
CASSQDGTGTDYGYTF
>TRBV24-1|.|TRBJ2-2
CATSDPRLAGVGRNTGELFF
>TRBV7-2|few|TRBJ2-1
CASSYPDGGGERLSSYNEQFF
>TRBV4-1|.|TRBJ1-5
CASSRLGQGINQPQHF
>TRBV7-2|.|TRBJ2-7
CASSDRYEQYF
>TRBV23-1|.|TRBJ2-5
CASPSDRQETQYF
>TRBV6-4|.|TRBJ2-1
CASSSGVTSYNEQFF
>TRBV27|.|TRBJ1-4
CASRRTGGPLTNEKLFF
>TRBV4-1|many|TRBJ1-1
CASSHIGQGASTEAFF
>TRBV4-2|many|TRBJ1-5
CASSQLVNQPQHF
>TRBV30|.|TRBJ2-1
CAWARGLAGYNEQFF
>TRBV10-3|many|TRBJ1-1
CAISESELLPNTEAFF
>TRBV7-2|few|TRBJ2-5
CASRTGLAGETQYF
>TRBV19|.|TRBJ2-5
CASRLAGPGETQYF
>TRBV30|.|TRBJ1-6
CAWIGPGTSDNSPLHF
>TRBV12-3/TRBV12-4|few|TRBJ2-1
CASRTTGTRVYNEQFF
>TRBV10-3|few|TRBJ2-3
CAISEAGTYTDTQYF
>TRBV5-1|few|TRBJ2-3
CASTLLDWSTDTQYF
>TRBV6-2/TRBV6-3|few|TRBJ2-5
CASSYGRTIGETQYF
>TRBV3-1|many|TRBJ1-5
CASSQQGGNQPQHF
>TRBV12-3/TRBV12-4|many|TRBJ1-4
CASSFIVF
>TRBV12-3/TRBV12-4|.|TRBJ2-5
CASSPREGLGGQETQYF
>TRBV6-5|few|TRBJ1-3
CASSRAGGPSGNTIYF
>TRBV28|few|TRBJ1-5
CASSSGRRQPQHF
>TRBV24-1|few|TRBJ2-1
CATSSEREVNEQFF
>TRBV6-2/TRBV6-3|many|TRBJ2-3
CASTRGSDTQYF
>TRBV14|.|TRBJ2-3
CASSQDVAGRTDTQYF